This section outlines one T cell receptor (beta chain) sequence together with its context. Its cognate antigen is unknown. Germline CDR1 is SGHKS and CDR2 is YYEKEE (reference sequence). Trimming left V 0 bases short and J 2 bases short, with 11 bases between. CDR3 length: 15 residues. It was tens of millions of PBMCs that unsorted samples used for genomic DNA. This sample is part of a study of shared clonotypes between healthy human individuals. Points from the study as a whole: The sampled material consisted only of blood, and tissue repertoires are likely to differ. The expectation was that sequencing depth would affect clonotype sharing among donors.

Around 310 ng DNA, roughly 27,000 T cell genomes, went into unsorted PBMC replicate PCRs. The table came from immunoSEQ multiplex PCR; TCRdb's copy has only in-frame clones and leaves some out. Here the sample spans roughly 510,000 clones, about 75% being singletons. The TCR comes from a middle-aged woman in good health. Some clones in this sample may be carry-over from other donors' samples. The sequenced material came from PBMCs. The V and J genes are TRBV5-5 and TRBJ2-5, with D tentatively TRBD1 or TRBD2 (6 bases each). Here the CDR3 reads CASSLGGGTQETQYF. The DNA for the CDR3 is TGTGCCAGCAGCTTGGGAGGGGGGACGCAAGAGACCCAGTACTTC. Full variable domain (missing parts from reference TRBV5-5 and TRBJ2-5): DAGVTQSPTHLIKTRGQQVTLRCSPISGHKSVSWYQQVLGQGPQFIFQYYEKEERGRGNFPDRFSARQFPNYSSELNVNALLLGDSALYLCASSLGGGTQETQYFGPGTRLLVL.